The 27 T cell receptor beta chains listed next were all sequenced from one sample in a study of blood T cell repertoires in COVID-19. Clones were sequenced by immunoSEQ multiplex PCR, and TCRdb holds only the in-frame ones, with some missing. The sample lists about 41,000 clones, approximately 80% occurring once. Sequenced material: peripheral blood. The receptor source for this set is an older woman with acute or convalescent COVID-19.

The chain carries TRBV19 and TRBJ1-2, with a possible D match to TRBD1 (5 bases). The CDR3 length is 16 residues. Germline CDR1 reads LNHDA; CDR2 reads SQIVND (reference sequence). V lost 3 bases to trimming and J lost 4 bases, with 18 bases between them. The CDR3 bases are TGTGCCAGTAGTATCCCCCGGGGGAAGGGTGGCTATGGCTACACCTTC. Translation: CASSIPRGKGGYGYTF. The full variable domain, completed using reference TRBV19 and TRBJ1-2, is DGGITQSPKYLFRKEGQNVTLSCEQNLNHDAMYWYRQDPGQGLRLIYYSQIVNDFQKGDIAEGYSVSREKKESFPLTVTSAQKNPTAFYLCASSIPRGKGGYGYTFGSGTRLTVV.

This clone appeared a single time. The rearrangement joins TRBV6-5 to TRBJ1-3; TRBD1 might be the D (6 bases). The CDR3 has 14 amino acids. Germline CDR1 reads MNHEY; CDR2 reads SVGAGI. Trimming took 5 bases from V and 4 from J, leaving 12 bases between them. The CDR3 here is CASSSTGSGNTIYF. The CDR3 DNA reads TGTGCCAGCAGTAGTACAGGGTCCGGAAACACCATATATTTT.

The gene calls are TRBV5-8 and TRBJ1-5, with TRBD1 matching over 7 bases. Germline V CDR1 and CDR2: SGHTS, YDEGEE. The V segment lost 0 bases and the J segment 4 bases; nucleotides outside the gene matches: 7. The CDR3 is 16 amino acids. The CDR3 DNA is TGTGCCAGCAGCTTGGCCCGCGACAGGGATAATCAGCCCCAGCATTTT. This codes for CASSLARDRDNQPQHF.

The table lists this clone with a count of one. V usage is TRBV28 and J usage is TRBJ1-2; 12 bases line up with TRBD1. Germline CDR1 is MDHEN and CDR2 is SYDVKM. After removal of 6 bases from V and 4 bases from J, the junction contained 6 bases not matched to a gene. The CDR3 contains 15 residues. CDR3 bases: TGTGCCAGCAGACTCGGGACAGGGGGCCCCTATGGCTACACCTTC. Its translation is CASRLGTGGPYGYTF.

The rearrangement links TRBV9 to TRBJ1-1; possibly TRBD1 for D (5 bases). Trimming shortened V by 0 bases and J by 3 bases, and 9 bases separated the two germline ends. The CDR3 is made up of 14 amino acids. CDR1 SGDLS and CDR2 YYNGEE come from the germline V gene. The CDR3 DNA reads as TGTGCCAGCAGCGTAGGGGGCACGGACACTGAAGCTTTCTTT. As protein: CASSVGGTDTEAFF.

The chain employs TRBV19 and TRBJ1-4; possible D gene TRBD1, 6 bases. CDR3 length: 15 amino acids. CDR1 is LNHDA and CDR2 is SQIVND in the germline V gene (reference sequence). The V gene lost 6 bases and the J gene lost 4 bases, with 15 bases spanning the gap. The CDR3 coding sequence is TGTGCCAGTAGCGAGACCGGGACAAGTAATGAAAAACTGTTTTTT. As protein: CASSETGTSNEKLFF.

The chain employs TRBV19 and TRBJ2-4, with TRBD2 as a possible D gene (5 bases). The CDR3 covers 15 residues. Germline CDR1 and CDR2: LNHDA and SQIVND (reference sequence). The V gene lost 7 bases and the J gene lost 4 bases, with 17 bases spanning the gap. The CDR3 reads CASKKAASRKNIQYF. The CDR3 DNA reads TGTGCCAGTAAGAAAGCGGCTTCCAGGAAAAACATTCAGTACTTC. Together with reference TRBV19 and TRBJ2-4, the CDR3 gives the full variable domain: DGGITQSPKYLFRKEGQNVTLSCEQNLNHDAMYWYRQDPGQGLRLIYYSQIVNDFQKGDIAEGYSVSREKKESFPLTVTSAQKNPTAFYLCASKKAASRKNIQYFGAGTRLSVL.

The CDR3 DNA reads TGTGCCAGTAGTACGGCCGGACTAGCGGGAGGCAGGAGCTCCTACGAGCAGTACTTC. Translation: CASSTAGLAGGRSSYEQYF. This chain links TRBV19 with TRBJ2-7; 14 bases are shared with TRBD2. Unmatched junction bases numbered 11, after V lost 4 bases and J lost 0 bases. Germline values: CDR1 LNHDA, CDR2 SQIVND (reference sequence). The CDR3 totals 19 residues.

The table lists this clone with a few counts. The DNA of the CDR3 is TGTGCCAGTGGTAACCGGGACAGGAGGGACGAGCAGTACTTC. It codes for CASGNRDRRDEQYF. The rearrangement joins TRBV28 to TRBJ2-7; TRBD1 matches 8 bases. The CDR3 spans 14 residues. Trimming at V came to 9 bases and at J to 5 bases, leaving 12 bases not matched to a gene. The germline V gene encodes CDR1 MDHEN and CDR2 SYDVKM. Looking up the rest from reference TRBV28 and TRBJ2-7 gives the full variable domain: DVKVTQSSRYLVKRTGEKVFLECVQDMDHENMFWYRQDPGLGLRLIYFSYDVKMKEKGDIPEGYSVSREKKERFSLILESASTNQTSMYLCASGNRDRRDEQYFGPGTRLTVT.

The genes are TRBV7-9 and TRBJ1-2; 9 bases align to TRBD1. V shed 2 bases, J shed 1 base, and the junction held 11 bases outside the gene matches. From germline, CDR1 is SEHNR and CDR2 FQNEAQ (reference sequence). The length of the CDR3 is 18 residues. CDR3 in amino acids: CASSLKGTGRGINYGYTF. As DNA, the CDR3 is TGTGCCAGCAGCTTAAAAGGGACAGGGAGGGGAATTAACTATGGCTACACCTTC.

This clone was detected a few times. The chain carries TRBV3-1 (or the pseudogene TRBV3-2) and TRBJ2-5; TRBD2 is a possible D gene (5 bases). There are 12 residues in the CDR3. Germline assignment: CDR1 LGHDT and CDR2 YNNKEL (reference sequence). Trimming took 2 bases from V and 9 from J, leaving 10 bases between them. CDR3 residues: CASSQLTSPQYF. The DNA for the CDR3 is TGTGCCAGCAGCCAATTAACTAGTCCCCAGTACTTC.

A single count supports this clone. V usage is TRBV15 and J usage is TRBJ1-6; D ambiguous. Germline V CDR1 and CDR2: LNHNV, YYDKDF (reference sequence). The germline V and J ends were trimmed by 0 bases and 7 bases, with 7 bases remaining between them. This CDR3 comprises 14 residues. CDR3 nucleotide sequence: TGTGCCACCAGCAGAGATAGGAGGAATTCACCCCTCCACTTT. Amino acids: CATSRDRRNSPLHF. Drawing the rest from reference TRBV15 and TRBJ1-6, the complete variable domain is DAMVIQNPRYQVTQFGKPVTLSCSQTLNHNVMYWYQQKSSQAPKLLFHYYDKDFNNEADTPDNFQSRRPNTSFCFLDIRSPGLGDTAMYLCATSRDRRNSPLHFGNGTRLTVT.

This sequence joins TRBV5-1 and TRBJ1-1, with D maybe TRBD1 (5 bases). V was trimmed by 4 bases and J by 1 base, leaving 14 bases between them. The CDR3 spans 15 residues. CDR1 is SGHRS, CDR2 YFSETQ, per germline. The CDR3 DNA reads TGCGCCAGCAGCCGCGTGGCGGGGGAGAACACTGAAGCTTTCTTT. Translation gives CASSRVAGENTEAFF.

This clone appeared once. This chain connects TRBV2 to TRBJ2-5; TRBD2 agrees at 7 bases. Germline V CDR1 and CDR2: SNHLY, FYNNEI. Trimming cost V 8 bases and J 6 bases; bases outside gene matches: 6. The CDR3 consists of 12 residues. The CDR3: CASLGLEKTQYF. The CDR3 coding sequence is TGTGCCAGCTTAGGACTAGAAAAGACCCAGTACTTC.

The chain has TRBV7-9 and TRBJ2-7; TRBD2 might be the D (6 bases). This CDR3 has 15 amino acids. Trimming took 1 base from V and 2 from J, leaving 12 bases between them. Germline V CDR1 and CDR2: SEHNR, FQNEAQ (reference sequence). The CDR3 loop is CASSLVLAATYEQYF. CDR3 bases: TGTGCCAGCAGCTTAGTGTTAGCGGCAACCTACGAGCAGTACTTC.

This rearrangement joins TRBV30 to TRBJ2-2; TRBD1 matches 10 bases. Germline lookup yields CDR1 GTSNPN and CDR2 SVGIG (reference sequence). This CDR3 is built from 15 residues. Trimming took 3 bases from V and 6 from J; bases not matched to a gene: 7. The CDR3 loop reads CAWRRTGGWPGELFF. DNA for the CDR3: TGTGCCTGGAGACGGACAGGGGGTTGGCCCGGGGAGCTGTTTTTT.

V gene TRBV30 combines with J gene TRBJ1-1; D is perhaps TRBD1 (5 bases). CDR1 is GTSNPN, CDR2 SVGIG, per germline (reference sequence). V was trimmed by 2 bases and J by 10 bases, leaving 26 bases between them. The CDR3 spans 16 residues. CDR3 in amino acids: CAWSPRRGGLSSRAFF. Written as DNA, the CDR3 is TGTGCCTGGAGTCCCCGGAGGGGAGGGTTAAGTTCGAGAGCTTTCTTT.

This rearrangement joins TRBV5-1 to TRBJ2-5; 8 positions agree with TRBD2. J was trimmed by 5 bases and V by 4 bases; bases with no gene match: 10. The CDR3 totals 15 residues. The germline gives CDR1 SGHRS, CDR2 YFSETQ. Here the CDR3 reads CASSPGLAGGETQYF. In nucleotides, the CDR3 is TGCGCCAGCAGCCCGGGGTTGGCGGGAGGCGAGACCCAGTACTTC.

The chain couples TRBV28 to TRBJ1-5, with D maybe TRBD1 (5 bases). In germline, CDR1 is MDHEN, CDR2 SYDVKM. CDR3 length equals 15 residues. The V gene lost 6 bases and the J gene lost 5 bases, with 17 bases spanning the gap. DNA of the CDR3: TGTGCCAGCAGCACAACGGGGGGAGGTTATCAGCCCCAGCATTTT. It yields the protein CASSTTGGGYQPQHF.

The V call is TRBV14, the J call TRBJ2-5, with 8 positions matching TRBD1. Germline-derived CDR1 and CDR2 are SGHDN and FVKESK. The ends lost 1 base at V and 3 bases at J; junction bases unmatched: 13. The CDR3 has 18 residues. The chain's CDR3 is CASSQVRYESTGEETQYF. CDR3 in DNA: TGTGCCAGCAGCCAAGTTCGGTATGAATCGACAGGGGAAGAGACCCAGTACTTC.

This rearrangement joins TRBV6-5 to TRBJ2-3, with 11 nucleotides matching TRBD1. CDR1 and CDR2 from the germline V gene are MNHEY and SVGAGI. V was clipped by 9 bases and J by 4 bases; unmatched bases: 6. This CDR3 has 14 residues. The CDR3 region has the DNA TGTGCCAGTCTCCGGGACAGGGGGTCAGATACGCAGTATTTT. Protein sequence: CASLRDRGSDTQYF.

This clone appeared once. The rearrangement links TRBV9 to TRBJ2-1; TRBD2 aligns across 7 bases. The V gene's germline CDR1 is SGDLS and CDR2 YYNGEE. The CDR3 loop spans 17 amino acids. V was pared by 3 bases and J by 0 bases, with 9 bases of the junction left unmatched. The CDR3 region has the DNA TGTGCCAGCAGCGCAATAGCGGGTTGGAGCTCCTACAATGAGCAGTTCTTC. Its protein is CASSAIAGWSSYNEQFF. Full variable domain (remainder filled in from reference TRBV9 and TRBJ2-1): DSGVTQTPKHLITATGQRVTLRCSPRSGDLSVYWYQQSLDQGLQFLIQYYNGEERAKGNILERFSAQQFPDLHSELNLSSLELGDSALYFCASSAIAGWSSYNEQFFGPGTRLTVL.

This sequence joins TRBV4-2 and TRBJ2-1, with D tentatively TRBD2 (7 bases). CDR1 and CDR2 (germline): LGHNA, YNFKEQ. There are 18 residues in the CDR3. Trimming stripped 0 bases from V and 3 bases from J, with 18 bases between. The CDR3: CASSQDRGGGNYYNEQFF. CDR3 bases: TGTGCCAGCAGCCAAGATCGAGGCGGGGGCAATTACTACAATGAGCAGTTCTTC.

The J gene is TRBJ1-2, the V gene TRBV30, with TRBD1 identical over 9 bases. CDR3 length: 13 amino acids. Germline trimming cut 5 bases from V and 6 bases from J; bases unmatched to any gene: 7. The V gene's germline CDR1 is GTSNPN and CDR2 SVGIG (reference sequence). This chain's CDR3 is CAWAGTGRNGYTF. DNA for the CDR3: TGTGCCTGGGCCGGGACAGGGAGAAATGGCTACACCTTC.

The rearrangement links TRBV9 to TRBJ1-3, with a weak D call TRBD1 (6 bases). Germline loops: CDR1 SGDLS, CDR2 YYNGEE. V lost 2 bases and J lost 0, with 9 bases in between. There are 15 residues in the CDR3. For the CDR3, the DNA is TGTGCCAGCAGCGTTACAGGGAGCTCTGGAAACACCATATATTTT. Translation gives CASSVTGSSGNTIYF.

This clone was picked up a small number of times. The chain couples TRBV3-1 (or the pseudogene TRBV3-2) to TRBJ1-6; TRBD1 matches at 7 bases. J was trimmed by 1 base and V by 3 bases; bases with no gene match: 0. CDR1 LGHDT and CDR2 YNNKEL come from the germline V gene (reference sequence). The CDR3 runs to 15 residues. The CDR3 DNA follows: TGTGCCAGCAGCCAGACAGGGTCCTATAATTCACCCCTCCACTTT. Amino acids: CASSQTGSYNSPLHF.

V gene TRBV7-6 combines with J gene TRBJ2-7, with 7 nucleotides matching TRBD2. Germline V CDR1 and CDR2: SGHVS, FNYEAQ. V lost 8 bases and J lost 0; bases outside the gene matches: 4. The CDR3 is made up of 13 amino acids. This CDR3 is CASAGVSSYEQYF. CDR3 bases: TGTGCCAGCGCGGGGGTGAGCTCCTACGAGCAGTACTTC. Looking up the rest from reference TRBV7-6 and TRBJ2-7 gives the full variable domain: GAGVSQSPRYKVTKRGQDVALRCDPISGHVSLYWYRQALGQGPEFLTYFNYEAQQDKSGLPNDRFSAERPEGSISTLTIQRTEQRDSAMYRCASAGVSSYEQYFGPGTRLTVT.